Listed here are 29 T cell receptor beta chains from one sample, sequenced in a study of CD8 T cells in ankylosing spondylitis. General observations from the study: Among TCR beta sequences, a motif of under ten highly homologous variants appeared characteristic of ankylosing spondylitis blood.

In TCRdb, the 5' RACE reads were re-called with MiXCR into one record per CDR3 protein. The sample yields 700,000 or so distinct CDR3 sequences, 15% to 20% seen once. These TCRs' antigens remain unknown. Sequencing was done on a sample of blood, either unsorted or a sorted T cell fraction (not recorded which). Receptors were obtained from a male donor with ankylosing spondylitis.

This clonotype has more than one count but fewer than ten. Its ends do not fully match the called genes, so a read error is possible. The genes are TRBV27 and TRBJ2-1, with 7 nucleotides matching TRBD2. Germline V gene sequence: CDR1 MNHEY, CDR2 SMNVEV (reference sequence). The CDR3 runs 15 residues. Here the CDR3 reads CASSLAGDSYNEQSF. The CDR3 nucleotides read TGTGCCAGCAGTTTAGCGGGAGACTCCTACAATGAGCAGTCCTTC.

This clonotype was detected only a few times. This chain uses TRBV7-8 with TRBJ2-1, with 9 bases fitting TRBD1. From germline, CDR1 is SGHVS and CDR2 FQNEAQ. V lost 4 bases and J lost 7; bases outside the gene matches: 8. The CDR3 totals 15 residues. CDR3 sequence: CASSSGTGLYNEQFF. The CDR3, as DNA: TGTGCCAGCAGCTCCGGGACAGGGTTGTATAATGAGCAGTTCTTC. Full variable domain (outside the CDR3, taken from reference TRBV7-8 and TRBJ2-1): GAGVSQSPRYKVAKRGQDVALRCDPISGHVSLFWYQQALGQGPEFLTYFQNEAQLDKSGLPSDRFFAERPEGSVSTLKIQRTQQEDSAVYLCASSSGTGLYNEQFFGPGTRLTVL.

The chain carries TRBV5-1 and TRBJ2-6, with D perhaps matching TRBD1 (5 bases). The germline V gene encodes CDR1 SGHRS and CDR2 YFSETQ. V dropped 1 base and J dropped 0 bases, with 14 bases sitting between them. This CDR3 has 18 residues. The CDR3 bases are TGCGCCAGCAGCTTGTCCTGGCAGGGTGACTCTGGGGCCAACGTCCTGACTTTC. Protein: CASSLSWQGDSGANVLTF.

The chain links TRBV29-1 to TRBJ1-3, with no clear D. CDR3 length: 13 amino acids. V was pared by 6 bases and J by 0 bases, with 9 bases between. From germline, CDR1 is SQVTM and CDR2 ANQGSEA. The CDR3 DNA is TGCAGCGTAGAAACGAGCTCTGGAAACACCATATATTTT. It yields the protein CSVETSSGNTIYF.

The chain carries TRBV5-1 and TRBJ2-5; 7 bases fit TRBD2. The CDR3 is 18 amino acids. Germline V gene data show CDR1 as SGHRS and CDR2 as YFSETQ. The junction had 16 bases not matched to a gene; V was cut back by 4 bases and J by 1 base. The CDR3 sequence is CASSPTSVAPSPQETQYF. In nucleotides, the CDR3 is TGCGCCAGCAGCCCTACTAGCGTGGCACCCTCCCCCCAAGAGACCCAGTACTTC.

The rearrangement links TRBV20-1 to TRBJ2-1; the match to TRBD2 covers 7 bases. This CDR3 has 14 residues. With V trimmed by 5 bases and J by 6 bases, 10 bases remained unmatched. Looked up from germline, CDR1 is DFQATT and CDR2 is SNEGSKA (reference sequence). CDR3 residues: CSAGGRVRVNEQFF. In nucleotides, the CDR3 is TGCAGTGCTGGGGGGAGGGTGAGGGTCAATGAGCAGTTCTTC.

V and J are TRBV2 and TRBJ2-7, with D possibly TRBD2 on 6 matching bases. Germline lookup yields CDR1 SNHLY and CDR2 FYNNEI. V was cut by 6 bases and J by 12 bases, with 18 bases left in between. This CDR3 is built from 12 residues. The CDR3 DNA is TGTGCCAGCAGGTTAGACTCAGCGGGTGCGTACTTC. It translates to CASRLDSAGAYF.

This clonotype was seen only a few times. V gene TRBV10-1 combines with J gene TRBJ2-3; D unresolved. The CDR3 runs to 13 residues. V was shortened by 3 bases and J by 6 bases, with 10 bases between the two germline ends. Germline CDR1 and CDR2: WNHNN and SYGVQD (reference sequence). The CDR3 DNA reads as TGCGCCAGCAGTGATGAAGGCGTTGATACGCAGTATTTT. It is translated as CASSDEGVDTQYF.

Only a few counts were recorded for this clonotype. The rearrangement links TRBV4-2 to TRBJ2-2; 7 nucleotides match TRBD2. Germline V lookup: CDR1 LGHNA, CDR2 YNFKEQ. The CDR3 covers 16 residues. The V and J ends lost 3 bases and 7 bases, in that order; junction bases with no gene match: 11. The CDR3 DNA reads as TGTGCCAGCAGCCATGGAGGTAGCGGGTCAGGCGGGGAGCTGTTTTTT. It encodes CASSHGGSGSGGELFF.

Many counts were recorded for this clonotype. The CDR3 DNA reads TGTGCCAGCAGTTTGCCGAACACCGGGGAGCTGTTTTTT. It specifies CASSLPNTGELFF. The chain recombines TRBV12-3 or TRBV12-4 with TRBJ2-2; D unclear. There are 13 residues in the CDR3. Trimming left V 3 bases short and J 0 bases short, with 2 bases between.

The gene calls are TRBV12-3 or TRBV12-4 and TRBJ2-4, with D unclear. This CDR3 is 14 amino acids long. With 1 base removed from V and 5 bases from J, the gap between germline ends came to 9 bases. The CDR3 sequence: CASSLDNFQNIQYF. As DNA, the CDR3 is TGTGCCAGCAGTTTAGACAACTTTCAAAACATTCAGTACTTC.

This chain links TRBV20-1 with TRBJ2-7; 9 bases match TRBD2. CDR1 is DFQATT, CDR2 SNEGSKA, per germline (reference sequence). The CDR3 runs to 17 residues. Trimming removed 5 bases from V and 7 bases from J; junction bases left unmatched: 21. The CDR3 protein is CSAPDYGAGGSPGEQYF. Here the CDR3 DNA reads TGCAGTGCTCCCGACTATGGAGCGGGGGGCTCTCCGGGGGAGCAGTACTTC.

This sequence joins TRBV29-1 and TRBJ1-1; D is perhaps TRBD1 (5 bases). The CDR3 runs to 12 residues. V was trimmed by 3 bases and J by 7 bases, leaving 12 bases between them. The germline V gene has CDR1 SQVTM and CDR2 ANQGSEA. The CDR3 spells CSVEGGRGEAFF. CDR3 sequence (DNA): TGCAGCGTTGAGGGTGGAAGGGGTGAAGCTTTCTTT.

The V gene is TRBV28, the J gene TRBJ1-4, with TRBD1 identical over 7 bases. Germline V gives CDR1 MDHEN, CDR2 SYDVKM. This CDR3 comprises 14 residues. V lost 2 bases, J lost 4 bases, and 1 base stayed unmatched. The CDR3 protein is CASSLAGGNEKLFF. The DNA for the CDR3 is TGTGCCAGCAGTTTAGCAGGGGGTAATGAAAAACTGTTTTTT.

The genes are TRBV27 and TRBJ2-7; no reliable D call. CDR1 and CDR2 (germline): MNHEY, SMNVEV (reference sequence). Deletions cut 4 bases from V and 0 bases from J, with 13 bases between. There are 15 residues in the CDR3. CDR3 nucleotides: TGTGCCAGCAGTTCCCTTCGTTCGAGCTCCTACGAGCAGTACTTC. Residues: CASSSLRSSSYEQYF.

Only a few counts were recorded for this clonotype. This chain uses TRBV2 with TRBJ2-5; D gene unclear. Germline V gene sequence: CDR1 SNHLY, CDR2 FYNNEI. V was cut by 6 bases and J by 5 bases, with 13 bases left in between. The CDR3 length is 13 residues. The CDR3 bases are TGTGCCAGCAGCTCCTCCCTTCTGGAGACCCAGTACTTC. Its translation is CASSSSLLETQYF. The full variable domain, in which reference TRBV2 and TRBJ2-5 provide the parts outside the CDR3, is EPEVTQTPSHQVTQMGQEVILRCVPISNHLYFYWYRQILGQKVEFLVSFYNNEISEKSEIFDDQFSVERPDGSNFTLKIRSTKLEDSAMYFCASSSSLLETQYFGPGTRLLVL.

The V gene is TRBV6-2 or TRBV6-3, the J gene TRBJ1-1; 7 bases map to TRBD1. The CDR3 covers 12 residues. Germline-derived CDR1 and CDR2 are MNHEY and SVGEGT. Germline trimming cut 6 bases from V and 6 bases from J; bases unmatched to any gene: 4. CDR3 in DNA: TGTGCCAGCAGCACAGGGGCCGCTGAAGCTTTCTTT. It encodes CASSTGAAEAFF.

This clonotype was counted many times. The rearrangement uses TRBV7-9 and TRBJ2-3, with D tentatively TRBD2 (6 bases). The CDR3 sequence is 14 residues long. V was shortened by 5 bases and J by 3 bases, with 12 bases between the two germline ends. Germline V gene data show CDR1 as SEHNR and CDR2 as FQNEAQ (reference sequence). The CDR3 reads CASSPSGRTDTQYF. The DNA for the CDR3 is TGTGCCAGCAGCCCCTCAGGGAGGACAGATACGCAGTATTTT. Looking up the rest from reference TRBV7-9 and TRBJ2-3 gives the full variable domain: DTGVSQNPRHKITKRGQNVTFRCDPISEHNRLYWYRQTLGQGPEFLTYFQNEAQLEKSRLLSDRFSAERPKGSFSTLEIQRTEQGDSAMYLCASSPSGRTDTQYFGPGTRLTVL.

This clonotype was counted a few times. V is TRBV12-3 or TRBV12-4 and J is TRBJ2-3, with unresolved D. The CDR3 consists of 17 residues. V lost 5 bases, J lost 6 bases, and 24 bases lay in between. CDR3 sequence (DNA): TGTGCCAGCAGTCAGAACCCCCCCTGGGCCCCGGCGGATACGCAGTATTTT. Translating it yields CASSQNPPWAPADTQYF.

In this sample, this clonotype turned up a few times. This chain links TRBV5-6 with TRBJ2-1, with D possibly matching TRBD1 (6 bases). V gave up 5 bases and J gave up 8 bases, with 20 bases separating them. From germline, CDR1 is SGHDT and CDR2 YYEEEE. There are 15 residues in the CDR3. In DNA form, the CDR3 reads TGTGCCAGCAGTCCCCCTGGACAGTTCAGGTATGAGCAGTTCTTC. Translating gives CASSPPGQFRYEQFF.

The chain combines TRBV9 with TRBJ2-1; a weak D match, TRBD2 (6 bases). Between the trimmed V and J ends, which lost 4 bases and 2 bases, there was a span of 19 bases. This CDR3 region has 17 residues. Germline lookup yields CDR1 SGDLS and CDR2 YYNGEE. The CDR3 loop reads CASSPLWRAQPYNEQFF. The CDR3 DNA sequence: TGTGCCAGCAGCCCTCTTTGGAGGGCCCAGCCCTACAATGAGCAGTTCTTC.

The rearrangement links TRBV4-3 to TRBJ2-3; D is undetermined. V was trimmed by 0 bases and J by 4 bases, leaving 14 bases between them. Germline CDR1 reads LGHNA; CDR2 reads YSLEER. The CDR3 sequence is 16 residues long. The CDR3 DNA reads TGCGCCAGCAGCCAAGATTTATCCCCCCCTTCAGATACGCAGTATTTT. Translating it yields CASSQDLSPPSDTQYF.

V usage is TRBV20-1 and J usage is TRBJ2-5; D is possibly TRBD1 (6 bases). With 3 bases removed from V and 4 bases from J, the gap between germline ends came to 18 bases. CDR1 and CDR2 from the germline V gene are DFQATT and SNEGSKA (reference sequence). The CDR3 runs to 15 residues. DNA for the CDR3: TGCAGTGCTAGTGACCCTCGGGGCAGGGGAGAGACCCAGTACTTC. Translated: CSASDPRGRGETQYF.

The rearrangement joins TRBV29-1 to TRBJ2-1; TRBD1 is a possible D gene (6 bases). Trimming cost V 5 bases and J 8 bases, with 16 bases left between them. The CDR3 loop spans 13 amino acids. Per germline, CDR1 SQVTM and CDR2 ANQGSEA. In nucleotides, the CDR3 is TGCAGCGTTTTTGGGACACCGAGGGATGAGCAGTTCTTC. It is translated as CSVFGTPRDEQFF.

This clonotype has only a few counts. The chain recombines TRBV5-1 with TRBJ1-6; 7 nucleotides align to TRBD1. CDR3 length equals 15 residues. With V trimmed by 1 base and J by 7 bases, 5 bases remained unmatched. The germline V gene encodes CDR1 SGHRS and CDR2 YFSETQ. CDR3 loop: CASSLSGGNNSPLHF. The CDR3 DNA follows: TGCGCCAGCAGCTTGTCAGGGGGTAACAATTCACCCCTCCACTTT.

V and J are TRBV20-1 and TRBJ1-1, with D tentatively TRBD1 (5 bases). Germline V gives CDR1 DFQATT, CDR2 SNEGSKA (reference sequence). Trimming left V 3 bases short and J 4 bases short, with 12 bases between. The CDR3 length is 13 residues. CDR3 protein: CSARGREGTEAFF. The DNA of the CDR3 is TGCAGTGCTAGGGGCAGGGAGGGCACTGAAGCTTTCTTT.

In this sample, this clonotype turned up a few times. The chain has TRBV4-1 and TRBJ1-1; D may be TRBD1 (5 bases). The V end was cut by 0 bases, the J end by 8 bases, with 10 bases between. Germline CDR1 MGHRA, CDR2 YSYEKL. The CDR3 covers 13 residues. CDR3 coding DNA: TGCGCCAGCAGCCAAGATTGGGGACGGGAAGCTTTCTTT. Translating it yields CASSQDWGREAFF.

The V gene is TRBV24-1, the J gene TRBJ2-1, with 11 bases fitting TRBD2. The CDR3 totals 17 residues. From germline, CDR1 is KGHDR and CDR2 SFDVKD. V lost 7 bases and J lost 4; bases outside the gene matches: 11. CDR3 loop: CATSTFLAGGYYNEQFF. The CDR3, as DNA: TGTGCCACCAGCACCTTCCTAGCGGGGGGCTATTACAATGAGCAGTTCTTC.

This chain links TRBV28 with TRBJ2-2; no clear D. V shed 5 bases and J shed 0 bases, with 13 bases lying between them. The germline gives CDR1 MDHEN, CDR2 SYDVKM. This CDR3 has 16 amino acids. In DNA form, the CDR3 reads TGTGCCAGCAGTCCCCCCCCCGCTGCGAACACCGGGGAGCTGTTTTTT. This sequence encodes CASSPPPAANTGELFF. The full variable domain, completed using reference TRBV28 and TRBJ2-2, is DVKVTQSSRYLVKRTGEKVFLECVQDMDHENMFWYRQDPGLGLRLIYFSYDVKMKEKGDIPEGYSVSREKKERFSLILESASTNQTSMYLCASSPPPAANTGELFFGEGSRLTVL.